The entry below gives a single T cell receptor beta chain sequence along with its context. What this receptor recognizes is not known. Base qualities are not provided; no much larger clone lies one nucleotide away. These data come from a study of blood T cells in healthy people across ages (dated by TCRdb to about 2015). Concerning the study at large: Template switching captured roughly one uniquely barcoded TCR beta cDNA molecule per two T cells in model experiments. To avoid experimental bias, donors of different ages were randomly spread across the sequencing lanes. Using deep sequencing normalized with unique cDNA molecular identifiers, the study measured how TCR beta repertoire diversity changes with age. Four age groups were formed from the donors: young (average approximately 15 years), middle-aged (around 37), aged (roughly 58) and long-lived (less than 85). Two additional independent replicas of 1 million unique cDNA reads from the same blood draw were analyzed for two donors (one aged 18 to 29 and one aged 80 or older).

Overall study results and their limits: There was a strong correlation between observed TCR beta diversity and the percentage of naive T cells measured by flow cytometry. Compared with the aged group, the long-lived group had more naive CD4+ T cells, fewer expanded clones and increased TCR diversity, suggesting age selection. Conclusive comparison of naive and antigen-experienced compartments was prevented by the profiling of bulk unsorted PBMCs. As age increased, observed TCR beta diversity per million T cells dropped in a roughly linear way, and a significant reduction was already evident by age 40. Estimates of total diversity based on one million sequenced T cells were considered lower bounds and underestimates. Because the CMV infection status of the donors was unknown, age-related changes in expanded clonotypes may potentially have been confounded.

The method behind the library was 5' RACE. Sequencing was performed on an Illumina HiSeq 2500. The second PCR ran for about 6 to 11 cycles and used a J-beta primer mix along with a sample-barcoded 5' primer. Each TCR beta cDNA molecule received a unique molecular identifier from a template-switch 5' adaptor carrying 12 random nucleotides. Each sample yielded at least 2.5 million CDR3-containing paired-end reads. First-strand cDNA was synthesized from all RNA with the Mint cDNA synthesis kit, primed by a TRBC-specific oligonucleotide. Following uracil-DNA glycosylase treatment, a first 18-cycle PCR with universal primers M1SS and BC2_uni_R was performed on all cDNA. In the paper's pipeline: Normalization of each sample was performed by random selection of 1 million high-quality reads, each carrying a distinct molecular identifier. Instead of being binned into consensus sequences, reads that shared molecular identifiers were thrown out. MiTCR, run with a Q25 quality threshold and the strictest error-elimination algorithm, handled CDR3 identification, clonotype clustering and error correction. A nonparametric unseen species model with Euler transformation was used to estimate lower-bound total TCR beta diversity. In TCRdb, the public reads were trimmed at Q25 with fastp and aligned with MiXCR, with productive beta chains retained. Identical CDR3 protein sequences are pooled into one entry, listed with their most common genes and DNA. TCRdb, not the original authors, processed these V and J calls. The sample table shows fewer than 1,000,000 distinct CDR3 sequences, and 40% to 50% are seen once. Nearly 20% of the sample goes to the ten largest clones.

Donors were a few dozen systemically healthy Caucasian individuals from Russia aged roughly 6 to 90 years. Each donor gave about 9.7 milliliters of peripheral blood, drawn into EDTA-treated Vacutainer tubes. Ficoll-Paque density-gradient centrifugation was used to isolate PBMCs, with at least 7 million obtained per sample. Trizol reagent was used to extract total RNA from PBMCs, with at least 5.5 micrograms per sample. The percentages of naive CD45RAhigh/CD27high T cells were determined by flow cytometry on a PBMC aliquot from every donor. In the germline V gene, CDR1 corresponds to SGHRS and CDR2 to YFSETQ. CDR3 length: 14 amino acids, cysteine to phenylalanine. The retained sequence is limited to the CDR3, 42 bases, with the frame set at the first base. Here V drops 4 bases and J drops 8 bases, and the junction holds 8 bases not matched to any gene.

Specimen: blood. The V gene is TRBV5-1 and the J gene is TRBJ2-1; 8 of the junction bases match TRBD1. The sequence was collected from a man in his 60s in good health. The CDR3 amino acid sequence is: CASSPGAGGDEQFF. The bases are TGCGCCAGCAGCCCCGGGGCAGGGGGCGATGAGCAGTTCTTC.